One sample yielded the 10 T cell receptor beta chains listed below, sequenced in a study of CD8+ T cells in alopecia areata. This sample's treatment: oral pan-JAK inhibitor, 5-10 mg twice daily. RNA extraction and reverse transcription yielded cDNA as sequencing template. Measured with immunoSEQ multiplex PCR; TCRdb has only the in-frame clones, and not every one. The data hold 110,000 to 150,000 clones, with more than 85% observed a single time. Source: CD8+ T cells sorted from blood, taken at week 4, from a patient treated with tofacitinib. Receptors originate from a human donor with alopecia areata.

The V call is TRBV29-1, the J call TRBJ2-7; 7 bases agree with TRBD1. The CDR3 is 15 residues long. The germline V gene encodes CDR1 SQVTM and CDR2 ANQGSEA. V shed 4 bases and J 0 bases; nucleotides not matched to a gene: 9. The CDR3 DNA reads as TGCAGCGTTGTAGGGGACCGGGACAGCTCCTACGAGCAGTACTTC. Amino acid sequence: CSVVGDRDSSYEQYF.

The chain couples TRBV30 to TRBJ2-2; tentatively, D is TRBD2 (6 bases). Deletions cut 0 bases from V and 4 bases from J, with 6 bases between. The CDR3 covers 13 residues. The germline V gene encodes CDR1 GTSNPN and CDR2 SVGIG (reference sequence). As DNA, the CDR3 is TGTGCCTGGAGTGTAGCGGGCACCGGGGAGCTGTTTTTT. Residues: CAWSVAGTGELFF.

This clone was seen only a few times. The V and J genes are TRBV7-3 and TRBJ2-7, with D tentatively TRBD1 (5 bases). Between the trimmed V and J ends, which lost 5 bases and 6 bases, there was a span of 17 bases. This CDR3 has 14 amino acids. Germline V lookup: CDR1 SGHTA, CDR2 FQGTGA. The CDR3, as DNA: TGTGCCAGCAGCCCCCAAGATGGGGCCTCCGAGCAGTACTTC. The encoded protein is CASSPQDGASEQYF. Full variable domain (missing parts from reference TRBV7-3 and TRBJ2-7): GAGVSQTPSNKVTEKGKYVELRCDPISGHTALYWYRQSLGQGPEFLIYFQGTGAADDSGLPNDRFFAVRPEGSVSTLKIQRTERGDSAVYLCASSPQDGASEQYFGPGTRLTVT.

The chain recombines TRBV5-1 with TRBJ1-4; tentative D call: TRBD1 (6 bases). This CDR3 spans 16 amino acids. The germline V gene encodes CDR1 SGHRS and CDR2 YFSETQ. Trimming took off 4 bases at V and 7 bases at J, with 20 bases between the two ends. The CDR3 sequence: CASSGETGSEAEKLFF. The CDR3 bases are TGCGCCAGCAGCGGGGAGACAGGATCCGAGGCTGAAAAACTGTTTTTT.

The CDR3 sequence: CAWSAHPGGGTEAFF. CDR3 DNA: TGTGCCTGGAGTGCCCATCCGGGGGGGGGCACTGAAGCTTTCTTT. V is TRBV30 and J is TRBJ1-1; D is perhaps TRBD1 (5 bases). V lost 1 base, J lost 4 bases, and 16 bases lay in between. This CDR3 is built from 15 residues. Germline loops: CDR1 GTSNPN, CDR2 SVGIG (reference sequence).

The chain recombines TRBV11-2 with TRBJ2-2, with D possibly being TRBD1 or TRBD2 (5 bases each). The CDR3 has 15 amino acids. V was cut by 5 bases and J by 5 bases, with 15 bases left in between. Per the germline V gene, CDR1 is SGHAT and CDR2 is FQNNGV. The CDR3 spells CASSPRQRWTGELFF. The CDR3 coding sequence is TGTGCCAGCAGCCCCCGACAGCGGTGGACCGGGGAGCTGTTTTTT.

This clone was counted only a few times. The V call is TRBV7-9, the J call TRBJ2-1; no clear D. V was shortened by 7 bases and J by 2 bases, with 9 bases between the two germline ends. The CDR3 extends over 13 amino acids. The germline V gene encodes CDR1 SEHNR and CDR2 FQNEAQ (reference sequence). The CDR3 sequence is CASIITTYNEQFF. The DNA of the CDR3 is TGTGCCAGCATCATCACGACCTACAATGAGCAGTTCTTC.

This clone was seen just once. CDR3 nucleotide sequence: TGTGCCAGCATTGGGCAGGGAGAAACTGAAGCTTTCTTT. It yields the protein CASIGQGETEAFF. J is TRBJ1-1 and V is TRBV27; possible D gene TRBD1, 5 bases. Trimming stripped 7 bases from V and 5 bases from J, with 14 bases between. Germline V gene data show CDR1 as MNHEY and CDR2 as SMNVEV (reference sequence). The CDR3 runs to 13 residues.

This rearrangement joins TRBV7-3 to TRBJ2-3; D is possibly TRBD1 or TRBD2 (6 bases each). Germline V gives CDR1 SGHTA, CDR2 FQGTGA. CDR3 length: 15 amino acids. Trimming pared 3 bases from V and 2 bases from J, leaving 12 bases between. Written as DNA, the CDR3 is TGTGCCAGCAGCTTGACAGGAGGGCTCACAGATACGCAGTATTTT. Protein: CASSLTGGLTDTQYF.

V is TRBV29-1 and J is TRBJ2-2; 12 bases are a match to TRBD2. Looked up from germline, CDR1 is SQVTM and CDR2 is ANQGSEA. The CDR3 sequence is 15 residues long. V gave up 6 bases and J gave up 5 bases; unmatched junction bases: 7. The DNA for the CDR3 is TGCAGCGTCCTAAATCTAGCGGGAGGGACCGGGGAGCTGTTTTTT. Amino acid sequence: CSVLNLAGGTGELFF.